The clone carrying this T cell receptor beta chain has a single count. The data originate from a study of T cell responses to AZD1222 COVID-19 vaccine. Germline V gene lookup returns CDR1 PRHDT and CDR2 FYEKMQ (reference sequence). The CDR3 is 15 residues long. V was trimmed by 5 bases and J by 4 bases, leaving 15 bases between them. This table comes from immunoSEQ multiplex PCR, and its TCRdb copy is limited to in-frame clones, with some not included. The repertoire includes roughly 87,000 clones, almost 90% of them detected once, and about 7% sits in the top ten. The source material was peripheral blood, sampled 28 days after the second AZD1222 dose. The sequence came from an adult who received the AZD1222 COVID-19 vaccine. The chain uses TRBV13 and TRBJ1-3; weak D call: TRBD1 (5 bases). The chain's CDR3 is CASSKREGQGNTIYF. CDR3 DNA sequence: TGTGCCAGCAGCAAACGGGAGGGGCAAGGAAACACCATATATTTT.